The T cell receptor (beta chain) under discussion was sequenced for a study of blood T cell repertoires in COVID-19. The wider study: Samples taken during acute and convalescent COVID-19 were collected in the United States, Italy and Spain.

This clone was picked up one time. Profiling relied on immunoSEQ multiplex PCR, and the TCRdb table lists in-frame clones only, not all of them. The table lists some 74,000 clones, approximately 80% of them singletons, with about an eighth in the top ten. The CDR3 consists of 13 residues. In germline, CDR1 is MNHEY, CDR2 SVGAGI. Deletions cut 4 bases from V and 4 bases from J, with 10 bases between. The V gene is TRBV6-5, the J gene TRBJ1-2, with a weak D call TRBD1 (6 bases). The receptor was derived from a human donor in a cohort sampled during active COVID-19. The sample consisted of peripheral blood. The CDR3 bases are TGTGCCAGCAGTTTCACAGGGTCCTATGGCTACACCTTC. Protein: CASSFTGSYGYTF.